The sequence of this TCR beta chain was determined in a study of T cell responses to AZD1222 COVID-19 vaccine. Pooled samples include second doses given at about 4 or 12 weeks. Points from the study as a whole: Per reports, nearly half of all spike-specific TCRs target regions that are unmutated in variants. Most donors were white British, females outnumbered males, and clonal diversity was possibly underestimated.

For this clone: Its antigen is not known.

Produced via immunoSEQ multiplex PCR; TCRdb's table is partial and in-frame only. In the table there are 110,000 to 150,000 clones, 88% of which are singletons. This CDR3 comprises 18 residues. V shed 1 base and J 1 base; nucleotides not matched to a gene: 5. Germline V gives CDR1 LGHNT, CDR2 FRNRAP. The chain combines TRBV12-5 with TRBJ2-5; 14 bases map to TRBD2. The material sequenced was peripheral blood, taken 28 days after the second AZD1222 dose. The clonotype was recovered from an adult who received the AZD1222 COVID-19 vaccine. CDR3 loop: CASGLGLAGGKFQETQYF. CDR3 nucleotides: TGTGCTAGTGGTTTGGGACTAGCGGGGGGGAAATTCCAAGAGACCCAGTACTTC.